Here is one T cell receptor beta chain with its context. Its antigen is not yet known. No much larger clonotype is one base removed from it; base qualities were not supplied. The data are from a study of cytomegalovirus exposure and HLA in healthy donors (dated by TCRdb to 2016 to 2017). Some background on the complete study: An earlier analysis of roughly 630 of the donors reported 276 Gb of sequence data and 100 million to 140 million unique TCR beta sequences from about 180 million T cells. Among around 400 genotyped donors of the cohort, an average of 235,054 unique TCR beta nucleotide sequences were sequenced per donor, about a sixth of them non-productive. The study combined high-throughput TCR immunosequencing, statistical association of individual TCRs with disease status, and machine learning to predict cytomegalovirus infection status. Along with the roughly 610-subject first cohort, a separate validation cohort of over a hundred different subjects was used. Rather than drawing on any new phenotypic data, the later analysis identified candidate immune exposures from TCR beta sequences and the way those sequences occurred across donors. A later analysis re-analyzed previously published TCR beta repertoires from 550 to 700 donors and added high-resolution HLA genotyping to study TCR occurrence patterns. The genetic ancestry cluster associated with self-reported Caucasian donors included over 80% of the 398 genotyped donors. Genome-wide SNP genotypes for about 60% of the 666 donors were used in a later genetic analysis, which treated that subset as a discovery cohort. The number of typed donors differed by locus: 629-630 for A, B, C, DRB1 and DQB1; 500 to 550 for DQA1; around 610 for DPA1; and about 450 for DPB1. The study profiled the T cell repertoires of 550 to 700 subjects by immunosequencing and related them to cytomegalovirus serostatus. An early release that covered about 600 HLA-typed donors contained approximately 300 gigabases of sequencing data and 80 million or so unique TCR sequences. An earlier analysis of 587 of the donors used high-throughput TCR beta sequencing to judge whether each TCR beta V gene segment behaved as functional or pseudogenic. Donor age, sex, ethnicity and CMV serostatus were compiled alongside the repertoire data. All discovery cohort repertoires had been generated using a single sequencing platform. The aim of the study was to test whether cataloging public T cell receptors could identify signatures of past pathogen exposure. Roughly five DR-DQ haplotypes were treated as single units for association and clustering because of strong linkage in the cohort. Both class I and class II loci were covered by HLA typing, at four-digit resolution. What the work shows at the level of the full study, not this receptor alone: Roughly uniform sequencing depth across donors was assumed in presence/absence analyses, although this assumption may not hold. A group of highly shared sequence variants was considered likely to be a technical artifact of the sequencing pipeline. Roughly 15 rarely observed V segments, including chromosome 9 orphons, were excluded from the earlier analysis of approximately 500 of the donors because counts were too low. While some public TCRs were present in many individuals, most TCR sequences turned up only very rarely across donors. A later analysis reported that several top co-occurrence clusters appeared linked to parvovirus B19, influenza, CMV and Epstein-Barr virus. An association between a missense DCLRE1C variant and V-gene and J-gene trimming of TCR beta chains was found in a later genetic analysis and replicated in an independent cohort. In a later genetic analysis, fewer N-insertions in productive TCRs were reported among donors in an Asian-associated ancestry cluster than the approximately 710-donor mean. Assigning TCR associations to individual alleles was difficult when HLA alleles, especially DR and DQ, strongly co-occurred. HLA typing was unavailable for some donors at each locus, so association tests used only the typed subset. Correlated functional status among segregating V segments might be attributable to linkage disequilibrium, but an unknown experimental factor could not be ruled out. In a later analysis, 15,000 to 20,000 TCR beta sequences were associated with specific HLA alleles at a false discovery rate of 0.05. The study listed 150 to 200 TCR beta chains as associated with cytomegalovirus. Because the 87-base-pair reads could not distinguish some IMGT-functional V segments, including TRBV6-2 and TRBV6-3, those segments were excluded. In an earlier analysis of approximately 600 of the donors, most TCR beta V segments were observed in productive rearrangements about 90% or about 30% of the time, broadly matching IMGT annotations. A later analysis found that HLA-associated TCR beta chains were more clonally expanded and had lower generation probabilities than equally common non-associated chains. This cohort had only TCR beta chains sequenced, and the lack of alpha or paired-chain data limited which features could be detected. For the cohort, immune exposure information was limited to CMV serostatus. In vitro tests confirmed that a few of the cytomegalovirus-associated TCR beta chains recognize cytomegalovirus antigens. The classifier was reported to diagnose cytomegalovirus status with high specificity and sensitivity in both the original and validation cohorts. The authors suggested that the approach could potentially be generalized to other disease states and immunological phenotypes. In a later analysis, most CMV-associated TCR beta chains were found to appear HLA-restricted, with HLA associations seemingly driven largely by CMV exposure. In a later analysis, TCR association rates were found to vary across HLA loci, with the most associated TCRs seen for DRB1 alleles and the fewest for HLA-C alleles. A further reported finding was that TCR beta sequences accurately predicted the HLA-A and HLA-B alleles for most subjects in the first cohort.

In total, 600 or so healthy bone marrow donors made up the cohort. At the time of sampling, every cohort member was nominally healthy, though immune exposures that went unrecorded were likely present. The donor tested CMV seronegative, placing the donor among the 300 to 400 seronegative members of the cohort. Each donor provided a peripheral blood sample, and peripheral blood mononuclear cells were used for TCR beta sequencing. Genomic DNA was extracted from the blood cell samples with the Qiagen DNeasy Blood Extraction Kit. The V and J ends are trimmed by 0 bases and 5 bases, leaving 14 bases between them. The germline V gene (reference sequence) gives CDR1 as GTSNPN and CDR2 as SVGIG. The cysteine opens and the phenylalanine closes a CDR3 of 14 amino acids. Only CDR3 DNA remains: 42 bases, in frame from the first base. The library was prepared using the immunoSEQ multiplex PCR assay. For the multiplex PCR, a mixture combining 60 forward primers for TCR Vbeta segments and 13 reverse primers for TCR Jbeta segments was used. Amplification of the CDR3 region of rearranged TCR beta genes was performed with a multiplex PCR assay on genomic DNA. The Illumina HiSeq System was used to sequence the amplified TCR beta libraries as 87-base-pair reads. The authors' pipeline ran thus. A later analysis tallied tens of millions of unique TCR beta chains across the 650 to 750 repertoires, and 10 million to 11 million of those chains were shared by two or more donors. A nearest-neighbor algorithm error-corrected the raw reads and collapsed the reads into unique sequences, merging closely related sequences to remove PCR and sequencing errors. CDR3 sequences were aligned to IMGT reference sequences to assign V, D and J gene segments. For a sequence to be retained, a match of at least six nucleotides was required to both a V gene segment and a J gene segment. A rearrangement counted as productive if the CDR3 had no stop codons and remained in frame with V and J, and every other rearrangement counted as non-productive. CDR3 was defined according to IMGT convention as the region running from the second conserved V-encoded cysteine to the conserved J-encoded phenylalanine. The earlier analysis of 500 to 650 of the donors excluded any sequence lacking an unambiguous match to a single V gene segment. In an earlier analysis of some 590 of the donors, a V segment was called functional when productive rearrangements were above 56.7%, and segregating when the standard deviation between donors exceeded 5%. A statistical classification framework was developed to diagnose cytomegalovirus status using the catalog of TCR beta chain sequences. A later analysis assigned V and J genes by comparing TCR nucleotide sequences with IMGT/GENE-DB human TR gene sequences. Using the TCRdist pipeline, a later analysis assigned CDR3 sequences along with most-parsimonious VDJ recombination scenarios. In a later analysis, each TCR beta chain was defined by its CDR3 amino acid sequence together with its V-gene family, and reads without a unique V-gene family were excluded. As a way to deal with suspected cross-contamination and a sequencing artifact, a later analysis dropped 450 to 700 nucleotide sequences that were highly shared and had low generation probability. A later analysis calculated a clonal expansion index for each public chain from normalized within-repertoire ranks of inferred template counts. A later analysis computed generation probabilities with a VDJ recombination model fitted to out-of-frame rearrangements, and checked the results against IGoR. Hypergeometric tests were used in a later analysis to score TCR-TCR, TCR-HLA and TCR-CMV co-occurrence, with a repertoire-size bias correction applied to the TCR pairs. In a later analysis, false discovery rates were estimated by permuting HLA or CMV assignments 20 times. In a later analysis, co-occurring TCRs were grouped with DBSCAN, and TCRdist sequence similarity was added when clustering was performed within HLA-allele-positive subsets. Repertoires with fewer than 30,000 or more than 120,000 public chains were left out of co-occurrence clustering, as were about 5 repertoires with anomalous nucleotide sharing. Not all clones reach the TCRdb copy of this immuneACCESS table, which keeps in-frame sequences only. Checked studies attribute under half of the gap to unresolved V genes and leave the rest unexplained. The V and J calls and clone size are taken from that table; D and trimming were inferred from the DNA. In all, the sample holds over 150,000 clones, and about four fifths of those were seen once. In total, the top ten clones hold about 3% of the sample.

The rearranged segments are TRBV30 and TRBJ2-7; TRBD1 might be the D gene, on 5 matching bases. This clonotype originated in a man younger than 30 in good health and CMV-seronegative. Sequenced material: PBMCs. The CDR3 has the sequence CAWSVMPIQDEQYF. The sequence in DNA is TGTGCCTGGAGTGTTATGCCTATACAGGACGAGCAGTACTTC.